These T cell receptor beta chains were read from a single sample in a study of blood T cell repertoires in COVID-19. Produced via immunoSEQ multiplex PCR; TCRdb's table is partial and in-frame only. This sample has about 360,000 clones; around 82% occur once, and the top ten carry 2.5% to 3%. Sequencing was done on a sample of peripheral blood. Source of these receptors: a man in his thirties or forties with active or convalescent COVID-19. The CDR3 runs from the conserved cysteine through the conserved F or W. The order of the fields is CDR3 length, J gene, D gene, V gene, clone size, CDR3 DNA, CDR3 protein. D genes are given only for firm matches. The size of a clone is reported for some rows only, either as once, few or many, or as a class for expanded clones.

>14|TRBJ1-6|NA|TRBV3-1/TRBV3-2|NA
TGTGCCAGCAGCGCAGGGGCAGGACGGGCGCCCCTCCACTTT
CASSAGAGRAPLHF
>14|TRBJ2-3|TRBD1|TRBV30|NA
TGTGCCTGGATACCGGACAGGGTAGGGGATACGCAGTATTTT
CAWIPDRVGDTQYF
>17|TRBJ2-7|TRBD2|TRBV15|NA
TGTGCCACCAGGGCGGAAGGGAAGCGGGGGAGAACCTACGAGCAGTACTTC
CATRAEGKRGRTYEQYF
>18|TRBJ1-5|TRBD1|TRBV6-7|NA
TGTGCGGGGCAACAGGGACAGGAACGAGGGAGGGGGTATCAGCCCCAGCATTTT
CAGQQGQERGRGYQPQHF
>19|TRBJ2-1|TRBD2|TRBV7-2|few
TGTGCCAGCAGCCCCTCGCGCTGGGTAGCGGGGGCCTCCTACAATGAGCAGTTCTTC
CASSPSRWVAGASYNEQFF
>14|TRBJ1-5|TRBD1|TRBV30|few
TGTGCCTGGGGACAGGGGATTCGGAATCAGCCCCAGCATTTT
CAWGQGIRNQPQHF
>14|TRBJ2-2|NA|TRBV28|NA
TGTGCCAGCAGTTCCCCGACTGTCTCCGGGGAGCTGTTTTTT
CASSSPTVSGELFF
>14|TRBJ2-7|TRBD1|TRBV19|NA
TGTGCCAGTAGCGGGACAGGGAGGCAGTACGAGCAGTACTTC
CASSGTGRQYEQYF
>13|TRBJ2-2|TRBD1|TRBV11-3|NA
TGTGCCAGCAGATCCACAGGGGCCGGGGAGCTGTTTTTT
CASRSTGAGELFF
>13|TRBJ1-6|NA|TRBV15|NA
TGTGCCACCAGCAGGAGGGTCGATTCACCCCTCCACTTT
CATSRRVDSPLHF
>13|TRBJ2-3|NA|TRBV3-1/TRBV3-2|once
TGTGCCAGCAGCCAACAGAAAAAAGATACGCAGTATTTT
CASSQQKKDTQYF
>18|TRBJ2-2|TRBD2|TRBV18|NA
TGTGCCAGCTCACCTCTCGGCGGGGGACTTTATACCACCGGGGAGCTGTTTTTT
CASSPLGGGLYTTGELFF
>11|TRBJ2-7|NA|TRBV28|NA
TGTGCCAGCTCTCTAGGGGGCGAGCAGTACTTC
CASSLGGEQYF
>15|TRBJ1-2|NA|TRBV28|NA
TGTGCCAGCAGCGACCCCGGGGGGGTTATCTATGGCTACACCTTC
CASSDPGGVIYGYTF
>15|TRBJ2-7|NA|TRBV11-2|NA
TGTGCCAGCAGCCCCCCCTGGGCAGACTCCTACGAGCAGTACTTC
CASSPPWADSYEQYF
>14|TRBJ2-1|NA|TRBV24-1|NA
TGTGCCACCAGTGACCCCAGAGGGTACAATGAGCAGTTCTTC
CATSDPRGYNEQFF
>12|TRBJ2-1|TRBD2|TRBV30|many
TGTGCCTTGGGACTAAAAAGAGGGGAGCAGTTCTTC
CALGLKRGEQFF
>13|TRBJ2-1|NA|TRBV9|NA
TGTGCCAGCAGCGCAGACACCTCCAATGAGCAGTTCTTC
CASSADTSNEQFF
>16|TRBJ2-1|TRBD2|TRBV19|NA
TGTGCCAGTAGCCCGGGACTAATACTTTGGTACAATGAGCAGTTCTTC
CASSPGLILWYNEQFF
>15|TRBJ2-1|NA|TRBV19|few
TGTGCCAGTAGTTCAGATCGACAACCTTACAATGAGCAGTTCTTC
CASSSDRQPYNEQFF
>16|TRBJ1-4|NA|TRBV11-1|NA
TGTGCCAGCAGCTTACCTAACAGGGAGTCCGTAGAAAAACTGTTTTTT
CASSLPNRESVEKLFF
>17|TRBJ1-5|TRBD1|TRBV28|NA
TGTGCCAGCAGTTTATCTGGGACAGACACTTCACGTCAGCCCCAGCATTTT
CASSLSGTDTSRQPQHF